The clone carrying this T cell receptor beta chain occurred once. The target antigen is unknown. This entry belongs to a study of shared clonotypes between healthy human individuals. General study findings and limits: A handful of donors shared about 5% of their naive CD4 clonotypes. Rarefaction revealed incomplete sorted-subset sequencing despite large depth.

Germline CDR1 is SNHLY and CDR2 is FYNNEI. Trimming left V 6 bases short and J 3 bases short, with 15 bases between. This CDR3 spans 14 amino acids. Genomic DNA of every subset was divided equally among multiple immunoSEQ plates. This table comes from immunoSEQ multiplex PCR, and its TCRdb copy is limited to in-frame clones, with some not included. The sample holds 1.4 million to 1.5 million clones; approximately 97% are singletons and the top ten take over 1%. V usage is TRBV2 and J usage is TRBJ2-7; D may be TRBD2 (6 bases). The origin of this receptor is a man younger than 45 in good health. The sample consisted of naive CD4+ T cells sorted from blood. Noted subset: CD45RA+ positively selected. In DNA form, the CDR3 reads TGTGCCAGCAGCCCGGGACTCTTAGGCTACGAGCAGTACTTC. Protein: CASSPGLLGYEQYF.